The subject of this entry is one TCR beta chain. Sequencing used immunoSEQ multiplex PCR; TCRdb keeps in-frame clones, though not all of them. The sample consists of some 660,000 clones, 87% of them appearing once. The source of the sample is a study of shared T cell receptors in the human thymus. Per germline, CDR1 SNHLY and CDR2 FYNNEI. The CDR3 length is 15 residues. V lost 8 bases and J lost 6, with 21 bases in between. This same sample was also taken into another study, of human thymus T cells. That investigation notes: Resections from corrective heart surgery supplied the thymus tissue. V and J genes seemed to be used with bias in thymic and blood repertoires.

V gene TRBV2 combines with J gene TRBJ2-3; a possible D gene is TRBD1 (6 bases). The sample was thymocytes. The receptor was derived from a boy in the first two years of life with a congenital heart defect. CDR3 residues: CASRNLGGKMDTQYF. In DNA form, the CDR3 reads TGTGCCAGCCGAAATTTAGGGGGTAAAATGGATACGCAGTATTTT. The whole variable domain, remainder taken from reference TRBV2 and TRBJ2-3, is EPEVTQTPSHQVTQMGQEVILRCVPISNHLYFYWYRQILGQKVEFLVSFYNNEISEKSEIFDDQFSVERPDGSNFTLKIRSTKLEDSAMYFCASRNLGGKMDTQYFGPGTRLTVL.